This record concerns one TCR beta chain sequence. The sample belongs to a study of blood T cell repertoires in COVID-19. Study-level background: Some COVID-19 samples were acute and others convalescent; all came from the United States, Italy and Spain.

The CDR3 is 15 amino acids. The V gene end was trimmed by 5 bases and the J gene end by 6 bases; junction bases not matched to a gene: 8. Looked up from germline, CDR1 is SGHNT and CDR2 is YYREEE (reference sequence). Per the original methods: Estimation of nucleated cell counts relied on the amplification of reference gene primers. Here immunoSEQ multiplex PCR was the method, and the copy in TCRdb shows in-frame clones only, minus some. That table furnishes V, J and clone size, whereas the DNA furnished D and trimming. The sample comprises approximately 300,000 clones, approximately 86% of which are singletons, and approximately 2.4% rests with the top ten. Participants came from about 24 US areas, aged about 18 to 95 years. Clinical history as reported by participants underpinned cohort assignment.

This sequence originates from a woman aged 18-29 years who had recovered from COVID-19. The chain has TRBV5-4 and TRBJ2-1; 10 bases fit TRBD2. Sequenced sample: PBMCs or T cells enriched from blood (not recorded which). The DNA of the CDR3 is TGTGCCAGCAGTGGACTAGCGGAGTTCGCCAATGAGCAGTTCTTC. This sequence encodes CASSGLAEFANEQFF.